Each of the 9 T cell receptor beta chains below was sequenced from the same sample in a study of OX40 agonist ivuxolimab in advanced cancers. The library was made by the immunoSEQ multiplex PCR assay. This is the immuneACCESS table as TCRdb keeps it, with only in-frame sequences that have V and J called. A part of the clones is gone; compared with another copy, unresolved V genes explain less than half, and the rest is unexplained. In this sample the table shows around 14,000 clones, approximately 70% of which occur a single time. In total, the top ten clones hold approximately 37% of the sample. This sample comprised CD4+ or CD8+ T cells sorted from blood, obtained in a trial of the OX40 agonist ivuxolimab. All receptors come from an adult with an advanced solid tumor such as melanoma, head and neck, liver or kidney cancer.

In this sample, this clone turned up a few times. The V gene is TRBV28, the J gene TRBJ1-1; no reliable D call. Trimming removed 2 bases at V and 0 bases at J, with 10 bases between. CDR3 length equals 15 residues. The V gene's germline CDR1 is MDHEN and CDR2 SYDVKM. The CDR3 is CASSLVGEMNTEAFF. In nucleotides, the CDR3 is TGTGCCAGCAGTTTAGTTGGGGAAATGAACACTGAAGCTTTCTTT. Using reference TRBV28 and TRBJ1-1 for the parts outside the CDR3, the full variable domain is DVKVTQSSRYLVKRTGEKVFLECVQDMDHENMFWYRQDPGLGLRLIYFSYDVKMKEKGDIPEGYSVSREKKERFSLILESASTNQTSMYLCASSLVGEMNTEAFFGQGTRLTVV.

This chain connects TRBV6-1 to TRBJ1-5; TRBD1 is a possible D gene (6 bases). The CDR3 runs 15 residues. Germline V gene data show CDR1 as MNHNS and CDR2 as SASEGT. Trimming left V 3 bases short and J 3 bases short, with 12 bases between. CDR3 sequence reads: CASSDLGGANQPQHF. In nucleotides, the CDR3 is TGTGCCAGCAGTGATCTCGGGGGCGCCAATCAGCCCCAGCATTTT.

This clone came up once. The chain couples TRBV5-6 to TRBJ2-7, with 7 bases identical to TRBD1. Per germline, CDR1 SGHDT and CDR2 YYEEEE. The CDR3 is 12 amino acids. J was trimmed by 5 bases and V by 5 bases; bases with no gene match: 4. CDR3 in amino acids: CASSSDRDEQYF. CDR3 sequence (DNA): TGTGCCAGCAGTTCTGACAGGGACGAGCAGTACTTC.

This clone has only a few counts. One junction end does not reproduce the germline sequence, and a read error may be involved. This chain uses TRBV2 with TRBJ1-5; no definite D call. CDR3 length: 15 residues. CDR1 is SNHLY and CDR2 is FYNNEI in the germline V gene. CDR3 in DNA: TGTGCCAGCAGCGAAGACATGTATAGCAATCAGCCCCAGCATTTT. It codes for CASSEDMYSNQPQHF. The complete variable domain, with remaining parts taken from reference TRBV2 and TRBJ1-5, reads EPEVTQTPSHQVTQMGQEVILRCVPISNHLYFYWYRQILGQKVEFLVSFYNNEISEKSEIFDDQFSVERPDGSNFTLKIRSTKLEDSAMYFCASSEDMYSNQPQHFGDGTRLSIL.

This chain joins TRBV11-2 and TRBJ1-2, with 7 nucleotides matching TRBD1. The CDR3 spans 13 residues. V dropped 5 bases and J dropped 4; count of bases not matched to a gene: 4. Germline loops: CDR1 SGHAT, CDR2 FQNNGV. The CDR3 nucleotides are TGTGCCAGCAGCCGGACAGGCGGCTATGGCTACACCTTC. Translation gives CASSRTGGYGYTF.

This chain joins TRBV9 and TRBJ1-4; 7 bases are shared with TRBD1. Germline CDR1 SGDLS, CDR2 YYNGEE. The CDR3 totals 15 residues. V shed 3 bases, J shed 4 bases, and the junction held 6 bases outside the gene matches. CDR3: CASSETGLSNEKLFF. The CDR3 bases are TGTGCCAGCAGCGAGACAGGGCTGAGTAATGAAAAACTGTTTTTT.

The J gene is TRBJ2-7, the V gene TRBV5-5; TRBD2 matches at 11 bases. The CDR3 extends over 18 amino acids. Germline loops: CDR1 SGHKS, CDR2 YYEKEE (reference sequence). J lost 6 bases, V lost 4 bases, and 18 bases had no gene match. The CDR3 reads CASSGRGGPWTSGFEQYF. The CDR3 nucleotides read TGTGCCAGCAGCGGGAGGGGGGGCCCCTGGACTAGCGGGTTCGAGCAGTACTTC.

This clone is classed as medium-sized (0.01 to 0.1%). Other DNA sequences in the sample encode the same CDR3. The genes are TRBV4-2 and TRBJ2-1, with 8 bases identical to TRBD2. V shed 0 bases, J shed 2 bases, and the junction held 9 bases outside the gene matches. Germline lookup yields CDR1 LGHNA and CDR2 YNFKEQ. The CDR3 has 18 amino acids. The CDR3 region is CASSQERETSGAYNEQFF. The CDR3 nucleotides are TGTGCCAGCAGCCAAGAGCGTGAAACTAGCGGAGCCTACAATGAGCAGTTCTTC.

The CDR3 DNA follows: TGCGCCAGCAGCCTGTCGAGACTAGGGACCTACGAGCAGTACTTC. Translated: CASSLSRLGTYEQYF. The V and J genes are TRBV4-1 and TRBJ2-7, with a possible D match to TRBD2 (6 bases). The CDR3 contains 15 residues. Germline V gene lookup returns CDR1 MGHRA and CDR2 YSYEKL. V was trimmed by 4 bases and J by 2 bases, leaving 15 bases between them.